This T cell receptor beta chain was retrieved from a study of cytotoxic CD8 clonotypes in ibrutinib-treated CLL. TCRdb's copy holds only in-frame clones and misses some; the assay was immunoSEQ multiplex PCR. The sample shows around 150,000 clones, around 84% of them seen only once. In germline, CDR1 is SGHRS, CDR2 YFSETQ. This CDR3 spans 17 amino acids. With V trimmed by 5 bases and J by 4 bases, 15 bases remained unmatched. The sample consisted of PBMCs, taken after 12 months of ibrutinib treatment. The chain employs TRBV5-1 and TRBJ1-1; 9 nucleotides match TRBD1. This TCR came from a human donor with chronic lymphocytic leukemia. CDR3 coding DNA: TGCGCCAGCAGACCCATTTACCGAGGACAGGGGAGCACTGAAGCTTTCTTT. It codes for CASRPIYRGQGSTEAFF.